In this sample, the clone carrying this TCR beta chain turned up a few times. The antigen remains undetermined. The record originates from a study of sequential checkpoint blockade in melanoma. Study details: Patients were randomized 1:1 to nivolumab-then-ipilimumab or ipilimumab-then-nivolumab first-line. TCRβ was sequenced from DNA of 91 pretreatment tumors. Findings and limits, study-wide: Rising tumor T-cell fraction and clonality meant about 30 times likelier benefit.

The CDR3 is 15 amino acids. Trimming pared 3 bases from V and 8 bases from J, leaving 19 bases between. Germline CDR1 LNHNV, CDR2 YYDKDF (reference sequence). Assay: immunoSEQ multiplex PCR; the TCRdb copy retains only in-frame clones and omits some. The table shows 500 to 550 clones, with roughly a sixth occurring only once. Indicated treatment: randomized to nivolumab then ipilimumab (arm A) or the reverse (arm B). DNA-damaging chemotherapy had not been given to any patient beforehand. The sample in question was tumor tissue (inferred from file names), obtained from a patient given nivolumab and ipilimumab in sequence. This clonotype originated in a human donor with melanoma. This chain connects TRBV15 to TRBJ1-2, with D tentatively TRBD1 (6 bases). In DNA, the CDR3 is TGTGCCACCAGCAGCACGGGAGGGGGAGGTAGCGGCTACACCTTC. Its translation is CATSSTGGGGSGYTF.